A single sample is the source of the 4 T cell receptor beta chains below, sequenced in a study of cytomegalovirus exposure and HLA in healthy donors. Both 60 Vbeta primers and 13 Jbeta primers went into the PCR. The protocol was immunoSEQ multiplex PCR, while the TCRdb copy is restricted to in-frame clones and leaves out a portion. This sample has about 180,000 clones; 60% to 85% occur once, and the top ten carry 1.5% to 2%. The sequenced sample was PBMCs. The receptors here all came from a man aged 18 to 35 in good health and CMV-seronegative.

The gene calls are TRBV6-1 and TRBJ1-1; D is perhaps TRBD1 (5 bases). The CDR3 totals 15 residues. Trimming shortened V by 1 base and J by 10 bases, and 19 bases separated the two germline ends. Germline V gene sequence: CDR1 MNHNS, CDR2 SASEGT. The CDR3 here is CASSEDLGGGGVAFF. The CDR3 DNA sequence: TGTGCCAGCAGTGAAGACCTAGGCGGGGGAGGGGTAGCTTTCTTT.

The chain links TRBV4-2 to TRBJ1-2; no firm D call. The V end was cut by 0 bases, the J end by 0 bases, with 8 bases between. This CDR3 region has 15 residues. Germline V gives CDR1 LGHNA, CDR2 YNFKEQ. This chain's CDR3 is CASSQDPGPNYGYTF. CDR3 DNA sequence: TGTGCCAGCAGCCAAGATCCAGGCCCTAACTATGGCTACACCTTC.

The chain has TRBV27 and TRBJ2-1, with TRBD1 identical over 10 bases. The ends lost 6 bases at V and 6 bases at J; junction bases unmatched: 11. This CDR3 is 16 amino acids long. Germline loops: CDR1 MNHEY, CDR2 SMNVEV (reference sequence). The DNA of the CDR3 is TGTGCCAGCAGAAGGGGGCCCGGGACAGGGGTCAATGAGCAGTTCTTC. Translated: CASRRGPGTGVNEQFF.

The chain has TRBV9 and TRBJ1-6, with a tentative D call TRBD1 (5 bases). Per germline, CDR1 SGDLS and CDR2 YYNGEE. The CDR3 extends over 14 amino acids. V gave up 0 bases and J gave up 9 bases, with 10 bases separating them. DNA for the CDR3: TGTGCCAGCAGCGTAGGGGGGGAGAGTTCACCCCTCCACTTT. Translation: CASSVGGESSPLHF.